One and the same sample provided the 10 T cell receptor beta chains below, sequenced in a study of T-cell memory formation after mild COVID-19. TCRdb reanalysed the 5' RACE reads using MiXCR and keeps one entry per CDR3 protein. The table records about 410,000 distinct CDR3 sequences, 23% of them present only once. Material: PBMCs or a T cell subset sorted from them (not recorded which). All receptors come from an adult woman who had mild COVID-19 (a few samples of this study predate the infection). Cell type and time point are not known.

In its sample, this clonotype was seen a few times. The chain employs TRBV4-1 and TRBJ2-5; D unclear. Trimming stripped 0 bases from V and 2 bases from J, with 7 bases between. This CDR3 comprises 14 residues. Per germline, CDR1 MGHRA and CDR2 YSYEKL. The CDR3 DNA reads as TGCGCCAGCAGCCAAGATCGGCAGCAAGAGACCCAGTACTTC. This encodes CASSQDRQQETQYF.

This clonotype has only one observation. The V call is TRBV18, the J call TRBJ1-6; maybe TRBD1 (6 bases). Germline values: CDR1 KGHSH, CDR2 LQKENI. The CDR3 runs to 15 residues. Between the trimmed V and J ends, which lost 2 bases and 5 bases, there was a span of 10 bases. CDR3 DNA sequence: TGTGCCAGCTCACCAGACAGGCCCCATAATTCACCCCTCCACTTT. It translates to CASSPDRPHNSPLHF.

V usage is TRBV7-9 and J usage is TRBJ2-3; 9 nucleotides line up with TRBD1. V was pared by 0 bases and J by 4 bases, with 5 bases of the junction left unmatched. Germline V gene data show CDR1 as SEHNR and CDR2 as FQNEAQ (reference sequence). The CDR3 consists of 16 residues. The CDR3 protein is CASSLASGQGSDTQYF. Written as DNA, the CDR3 is TGTGCCAGCAGCTTAGCTTCGGGACAGGGATCAGATACGCAGTATTTT.

The V gene is TRBV6-5, the J gene TRBJ1-6; tentatively, D is TRBD1 (6 bases). The CDR3 loop spans 16 amino acids. Trimming shortened V by 3 bases and J by 0 bases, and 9 bases separated the two germline ends. The germline CDR1 and CDR2 sequences are MNHEY and SVGAGI. The CDR3 coding sequence is TGTGCCAGCAGTTATGACAGGAGCTCCTATAATTCACCCCTCCACTTT. Translating it yields CASSYDRSSYNSPLHF.

The rearrangement uses TRBV7-3 and TRBJ2-6; D is perhaps TRBD1 (5 bases). V lost 2 bases to trimming and J lost 4 bases, with 9 bases between them. Germline V gene lookup returns CDR1 SGHTA and CDR2 FQGTGA. CDR3 length: 15 amino acids. The CDR3 DNA is TGTGCCAGCAGCTTAGACCCAGGGGGGGCCAACGTCCTGACTTTC. It specifies CASSLDPGGANVLTF.

The chain couples TRBV6-5 to TRBJ1-2, with a weak D call TRBD1 (6 bases). This CDR3 region has 13 residues. Trimming shortened V by 6 bases and J by 7 bases, and 15 bases separated the two germline ends. Germline V gives CDR1 MNHEY, CDR2 SVGAGI. This CDR3 reads CASRQGGSAGYTF. CDR3 coding DNA: TGTGCCAGCAGACAAGGGGGATCGGCTGGCTACACCTTC.

This clonotype has more than one count but fewer than ten. V usage is TRBV14 and J usage is TRBJ2-1; 11 bases agree with TRBD2. The J segment lost 4 bases and the V segment lost 3 bases, leaving 11 bases of the junction unmatched. This CDR3 spans 18 amino acids. Germline lookup yields CDR1 SGHDN and CDR2 FVKESK. The CDR3 reads CASSQTDSGRALYNEQFF. CDR3 nucleotide sequence: TGTGCCAGCAGCCAGACGGATAGCGGGAGGGCCCTATACAATGAGCAGTTCTTC.

The chain combines TRBV12-3 or TRBV12-4 with TRBJ1-4; D is unresolved. Trimming left V 6 bases short and J 6 bases short, with 8 bases between. This CDR3 comprises 12 residues. CDR3 sequence (DNA): TGTGCCAGCAGCCTCAGTTATGAAAAACTGTTTTTT. The encoded protein is CASSLSYEKLFF.

Here the CDR3 reads CASSAAIGYEQYF. The CDR3 nucleotides read TGTGCCAGCAGTGCAGCCATAGGGTACGAGCAGTACTTC. The V and J genes are TRBV6-4 and TRBJ2-7; no firm D call. V was trimmed by 4 bases and J by 4 bases, leaving 11 bases between them. CDR1 and CDR2 (germline): MRHNA, SNTAGT. The CDR3 has 13 residues.

The chain is built from TRBV2 and TRBJ2-1; the D is unclear. This CDR3 spans 12 amino acids. V lost 7 bases and J lost 9, with 13 bases in between. The germline V gene has CDR1 SNHLY and CDR2 FYNNEI. The CDR3 region has the DNA TGTGCCAGCACGTTCTATACGGGTGAGCAGTTCTTC. Protein sequence: CASTFYTGEQFF.